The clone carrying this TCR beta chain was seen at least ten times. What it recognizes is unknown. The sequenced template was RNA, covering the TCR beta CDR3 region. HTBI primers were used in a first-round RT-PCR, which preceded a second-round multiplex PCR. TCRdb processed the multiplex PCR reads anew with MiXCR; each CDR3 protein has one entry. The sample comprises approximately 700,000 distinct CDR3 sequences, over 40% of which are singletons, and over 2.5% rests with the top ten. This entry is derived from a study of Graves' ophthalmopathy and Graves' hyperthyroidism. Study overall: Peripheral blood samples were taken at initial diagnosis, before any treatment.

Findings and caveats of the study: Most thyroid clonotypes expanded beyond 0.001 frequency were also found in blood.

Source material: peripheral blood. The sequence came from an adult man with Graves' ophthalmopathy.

CDR3 DNA sequence: TGCAGTGCCAGAAGATGGGACGGAAATGGCTACACCTTC. Its protein is CSARRWDGNGYTF. The chain carries TRBV20-1 and TRBJ1-2; possibly TRBD1 for D (5 bases). Looked up from germline, CDR1 is DFQATT and CDR2 is SNEGSKA (reference sequence). V was clipped by 6 bases and J by 6 bases, with 17 bases between them. The CDR3 covers 13 residues.